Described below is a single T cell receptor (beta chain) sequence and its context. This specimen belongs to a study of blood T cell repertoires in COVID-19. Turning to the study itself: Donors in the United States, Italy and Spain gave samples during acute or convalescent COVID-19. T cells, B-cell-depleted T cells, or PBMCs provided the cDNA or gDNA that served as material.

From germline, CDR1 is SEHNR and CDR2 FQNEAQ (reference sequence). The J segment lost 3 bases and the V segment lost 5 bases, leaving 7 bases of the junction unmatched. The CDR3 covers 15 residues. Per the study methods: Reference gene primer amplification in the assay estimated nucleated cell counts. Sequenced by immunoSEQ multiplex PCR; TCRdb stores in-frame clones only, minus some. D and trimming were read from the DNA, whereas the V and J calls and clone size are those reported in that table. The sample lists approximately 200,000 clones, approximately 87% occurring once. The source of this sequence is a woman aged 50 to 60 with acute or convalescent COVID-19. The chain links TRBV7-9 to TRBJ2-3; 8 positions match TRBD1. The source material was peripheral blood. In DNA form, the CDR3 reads TGTGCCAGCAGCGCACAGGGGGGAGCGACAGATACGCAGTATTTT. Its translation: CASSAQGGATDTQYF.